The rows below give T cell receptor beta chains drawn from one sample of a study of T cell repertoires in cytomegalovirus infection. No antigen has been identified for these receptors. One entry per CDR3 protein results from TCRdb running MiXCR on the reads. The sample lists about 830,000 distinct CDR3 sequences; 32% were seen once. The source was cultured CD8+ T cells from PBMCs, collected from culture after CMV antigen stimulation. These receptors were taken from a human donor in good health (CMV status not recorded). Some clones in this sample may be carry-over from other donors' samples. Both conserved end residues are part of each CDR3. The order of the fields is clone size, V gene, J gene, D gene, CDR3 DNA, CDR3 protein. A D gene is named only where the DNA matches it firmly. Clone size is not always given. Where it is, it says once, few, many or a class for expanded clones.

many	TRBV12-3/TRBV12-4	TRBJ1-1	TRBD1	TGTGCCAGCAGTATTCAGGGGGTATACACTGAAGCTTTCTTT	CASSIQGVYTEAFF
few	TRBV4-3	TRBJ2-1	NA	TGCGCCAGCAGCCTTTCGACGGAAAATGAGCAGTTCTTC	CASSLSTENEQFF
NA	TRBV29-1	TRBJ2-1	NA	TGCAGCGTTAAAGGGCAGTACAATGAGCAGTTCTTC	CSVKGQYNEQFF
NA	TRBV28	TRBJ1-1	NA	TGTGCCAGCAGTTTGCGGGGACGTATAAACACTGAAGCTTTCTTT	CASSLRGRINTEAFF
NA	TRBV2	TRBJ1-5	TRBD1	TGTGCCAGCAGAGAGACAGGGGGCAATCAGCCCCAGCATTTT	CASRETGGNQPQHF
NA	TRBV7-7	TRBJ2-5	TRBD1	TGTGCTAGCAGCTTAGCCTGGACAGGGGAGACCCAGTACTTC	CASSLAWTGETQYF
NA	TRBV7-9	TRBJ1-5	NA	TGTGCCAGCAGCTTAGTAGGTGGCAGGGCCGAAGAAAGCAATCAGCCCCAGCATTTT	CASSLVGGRAEESNQPQHF
NA	TRBV6-1	TRBJ1-1	NA	TGTGCCACGACAGGTACTGAAGCTTTCTTT	CATTGTEAFF
few	TRBV6-5	TRBJ1-5	NA	TGTGCCAGCAGCTCAGGGGTCGGGCCCCATCAGCCCCAGCATTTT	CASSSGVGPHQPQHF
few	TRBV7-6	TRBJ2-2	TRBD1	TGTGCCAGCAGCTCCCGGAGTCAGGGGGCTACCGGGGAGCTGTTTTTT	CASSSRSQGATGELFF
many	TRBV5-1	TRBJ2-3	NA	TGTGCCAGCAGCTTGGGCCGAGGAGGCACAGATACGCAGTATTTT	CASSLGRGGTDTQYF
few	TRBV5-1	TRBJ2-1	NA	TGCGCCAGCAGAACCCCAGAGAGCTCCTACAATGAGCAGTTCTTC	CASRTPESSYNEQFF
NA	TRBV5-8	TRBJ2-7	TRBD2	TGTGCCAGCAGCTTGGCGGCTAGCGGAGAAAGCTCCTACGAGCAGTACTTC	CASSLAASGESSYEQYF
few	TRBV12-5	TRBJ2-1	NA	TGTGCTAGTGGTTTGGGGACTGATTCCCTTGAGCAGTTCTTC	CASGLGTDSLEQFF
many	TRBV7-9	TRBJ2-5	TRBD1	TGTGCCAGCAGCCAAGACCGGACAGGGGCGCGGGTCCGGGAGACCCAGTACTTC	CASSQDRTGARVRETQYF
few	TRBV14	TRBJ2-7	NA	TGTGCCAGCAGCCAACCCGGGACACCGTCAGGCGAGCAGTACTTC	CASSQPGTPSGEQYF
NA	TRBV14	TRBJ2-1	NA	TGTGCCAGCAGCCAAGATTGGGTGAATAGAGACAACGCCAACAATGAGCAGTTCTTC	CASSQDWVNRDNANNEQFF
NA	TRBV7-9	TRBJ2-5	TRBD2	TGTGCCAGCAGCTTAGTGGTCTTAGCGGGGGGGCAAGAGACCCAGTACTTC	CASSLVVLAGGQETQYF
few	TRBV7-9	TRBJ1-3	NA	TGTGCCAGCAGCGCCCCCAGGGACACCATATATTTT	CASSAPRDTIYF
NA	TRBV10-3	TRBJ2-1	NA	TGTGCCATCAGTGAGTCGAGTGCCAGCGACAATGAGCAGTTCTTC	CAISESSASDNEQFF
NA	TRBV2	TRBJ2-3	TRBD2	TGTGCCAGCCCCAGGGGACTAGAGGCGCGTACGCAGTATTTT	CASPRGLEARTQYF
NA	TRBV19	TRBJ1-5	NA	TGTGCCAGTACCCTGGGGGGGGTGCCCCAGCATTTT	CASTLGGVPQHF
few	TRBV7-9	TRBJ2-7	TRBD1	TGTGCCAGCGGACGACAGGGGCGGAGCTCCTACGAGCAGTACTTC	CASGRQGRSSYEQYF
NA	TRBV6-1	TRBJ2-1	NA	TGTGCCAGCAGTGAAAGTTGGAGGGGGACCTACAATGAGCAGTTCTTC	CASSESWRGTYNEQFF
many	TRBV7-2	TRBJ1-2	TRBD1	TGTGCCAGCAGCTTCCTACAGGGGCGAGGTGGCTACACCTTC	CASSFLQGRGGYTF
few	TRBV7-6	TRBJ2-3	NA	TGTGCCAGCAGCCTAACCGGGGCGCACACAGATACGCAGTATTTT	CASSLTGAHTDTQYF
few	TRBV27	TRBJ2-1	TRBD2	TGTGCCAGCAGCTTTTGGGGCGCGGGGGGCCCGGGCAATGAGCAGTTCTTC	CASSFWGAGGPGNEQFF
many	TRBV7-6	TRBJ1-1	TRBD1	TGTGCCAGCAGCTTAATGGGACAGGGTGAAGCTTTCTTT	CASSLMGQGEAFF
few	TRBV27	TRBJ2-1	NA	TGTGCCAGCAGTTTAAGAGGGGTGAACTCCTACAATGAGCAGTTCTTC	CASSLRGVNSYNEQFF
NA	TRBV7-6	TRBJ2-5	NA	TGTGCCAGCAGAGCTAGGCTAGGGACCCAGTACTTC	CASRARLGTQYF
few	TRBV4-2	TRBJ2-1	NA	TGTGCCAGCAGCCCGAACCCCGGGTCGACTGAGCAGTTCTTC	CASSPNPGSTEQFF
NA	TRBV5-1	TRBJ1-4	TRBD1	TGCGCCAGCAGCTTGAACGGACAGGGTCCAACTAATGAAAAACTGTTTTTT	CASSLNGQGPTNEKLFF
NA	TRBV7-2	TRBJ1-5	NA	TGTGCCAGCAGCTCATGGACTGACCAGCCCCAGCATTTT	CASSSWTDQPQHF
NA	TRBV19	TRBJ1-2	NA	TGTGCCACCCCATCCAGGGATAGCTATGGCTACACCTTC	CATPSRDSYGYTF
few	TRBV12-3/TRBV12-4	TRBJ2-2	NA	TGTGCCAGCAGCCAGGGCCTCTTTGACGGGGAGCTGTTTTTT	CASSQGLFDGELFF
NA	TRBV27	TRBJ2-5	TRBD2	TGTGCCAGCAGTGTTAAGACTAGCGGGGGGCCCGAGACCCAGTACTTC	CASSVKTSGGPETQYF
few	TRBV7-9	TRBJ1-2	NA	TGTGCCAGCAGCTTAGTAGTACTTAACTATGGCTACACCTTC	CASSLVVLNYGYTF
few	TRBV6-6	TRBJ2-1	TRBD1	TGTGCCAGCAGTTACTCTAGACAGGGCCCTGCGAACAATGAGCAGTTCTTC	CASSYSRQGPANNEQFF
NA	TRBV29-1	TRBJ2-2	TRBD1	TGCAGCGGCCAGACGGGACAGGGGATGGTCGGGGAGCTGTTTTTT	CSGQTGQGMVGELFF
few	TRBV6-1	TRBJ1-5	NA	TGTGCCAGCAGTGAAGAAGCCAGATACAATCAGCCCCAGCATTTT	CASSEEARYNQPQHF
NA	TRBV20-1	TRBJ1-5	NA	TGCAGTGCTAGAGATGCCTACAGGGTGGGTAATCAGCCCCAGCATTTT	CSARDAYRVGNQPQHF
few	TRBV19	TRBJ1-1	NA	TGTGCCAGTAGGAGTCTAAGGGGAAGGAACACTGAAGCTTTCTTT	CASRSLRGRNTEAFF
NA	TRBV6-8	TRBJ2-2	NA	TGTGCCAGCAGTTACTTGGCGACATTCACCGGGGAGCTGTTTTTT	CASSYLATFTGELFF
many	TRBV7-9	TRBJ2-7	TRBD2	TGTGCCAGCAGCCGCACTAGCGGGGGAGGATACGAGCAGTACTTC	CASSRTSGGGYEQYF
many	TRBV4-1	TRBJ1-2	TRBD1	TGCGCCAGCAGCCCCCGCCATATCCAGGGGGTCGGCTATGGCTACACCTTC	CASSPRHIQGVGYGYTF